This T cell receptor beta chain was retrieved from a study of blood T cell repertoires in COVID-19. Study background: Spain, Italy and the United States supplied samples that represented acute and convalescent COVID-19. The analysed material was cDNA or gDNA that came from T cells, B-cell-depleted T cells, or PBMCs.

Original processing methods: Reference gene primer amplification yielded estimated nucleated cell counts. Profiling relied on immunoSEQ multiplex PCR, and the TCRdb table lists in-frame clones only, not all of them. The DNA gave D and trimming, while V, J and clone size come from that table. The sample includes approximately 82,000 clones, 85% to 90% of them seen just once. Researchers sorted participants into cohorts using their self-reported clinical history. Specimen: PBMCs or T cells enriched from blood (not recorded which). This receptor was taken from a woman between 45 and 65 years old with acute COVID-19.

The chain's CDR3 is CASGSTYRGQETQYF. As DNA, the CDR3 is TGTGCTAGTGGTTCCACCTACAGGGGGCAAGAGACCCAGTACTTC. The genes are TRBV12-5 and TRBJ2-5, with 8 bases identical to TRBD1. After removal of 4 bases from V and 2 bases from J, the junction contained 6 bases not matched to a gene. Germline CDR1 reads LGHNT; CDR2 reads FRNRAP. The CDR3 has 15 amino acids.